This TCR beta chain was captured in a study of blood T cell repertoires in COVID-19. Study at large: COVID-19 samples, acute and convalescent, were from the United States, Italy and Spain. From T cells, B-cell-depleted T cells, or PBMCs came the material, which was cDNA or gDNA.

Germline values: CDR1 MGHRA, CDR2 YSYEKL. This CDR3 comprises 17 residues. Trimming left V 0 bases short and J 5 bases short, with 17 bases between. The repertoire was sequenced with immunoSEQ multiplex PCR; TCRdb's copy has only in-frame clones and lacks some. The sample shows 40,000 or so clones, under 90% of them seen only once. The sequence was obtained from a man aged 55-75 years with COVID-19, enrolled during active disease. The sample taken for sequencing was peripheral blood. This chain links TRBV4-1 with TRBJ1-5, with D maybe TRBD1 (6 bases). Here the CDR3 DNA reads TGCGCCAGCAGCCAAGATCTGGGGGGGCTGGGCCATCAGCCCCAGCATTTT. It encodes CASSQDLGGLGHQPQHF.